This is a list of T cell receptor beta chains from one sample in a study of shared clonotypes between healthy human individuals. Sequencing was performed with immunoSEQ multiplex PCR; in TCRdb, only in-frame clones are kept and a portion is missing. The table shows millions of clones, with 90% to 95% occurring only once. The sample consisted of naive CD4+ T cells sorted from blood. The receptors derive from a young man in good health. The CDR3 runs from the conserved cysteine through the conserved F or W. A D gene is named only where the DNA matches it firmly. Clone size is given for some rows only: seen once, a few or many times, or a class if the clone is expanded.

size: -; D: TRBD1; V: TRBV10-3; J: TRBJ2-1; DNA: TGTGCCATCAGTCCAGGGGGTATGGGCTATGAGCAGTTCTTC; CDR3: CAISPGGMGYEQFF
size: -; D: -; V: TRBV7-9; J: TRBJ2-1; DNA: TGTGCCAGCAGCTTAGGGAGGACGCGCCAGCCCTACAATGAGCAGTTCTTC; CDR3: CASSLGRTRQPYNEQFF
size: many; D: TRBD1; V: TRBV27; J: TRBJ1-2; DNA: TGTGCCAGCAGTTTAAATAGACAGGGGAACTATGGCTACACCTTC; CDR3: CASSLNRQGNYGYTF
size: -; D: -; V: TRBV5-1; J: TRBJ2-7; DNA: TGCGCCAGCAACGGAGGTGACGGCGTATCTTCCTACGAGCAGTACTTC; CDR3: CASNGGDGVSSYEQYF
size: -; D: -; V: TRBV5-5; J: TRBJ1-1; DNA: TGTGCCAGCAGCGACGGAAGGGAGCGGAACACTGAAGCTTTCTTT; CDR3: CASSDGRERNTEAFF
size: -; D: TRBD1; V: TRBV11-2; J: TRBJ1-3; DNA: TGTGCCAGCAGCTTAGAACCGGGACAGGGGCCCCTCTCTGGAAACACCATATATTTT; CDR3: CASSLEPGQGPLSGNTIYF
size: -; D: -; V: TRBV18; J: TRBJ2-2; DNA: TGTGCCAGCTCACCACCATTTAACACCGGGGAGCTGTTTTTT; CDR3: CASSPPFNTGELFF
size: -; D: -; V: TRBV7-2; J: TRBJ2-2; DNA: TGTGCCAGCAGCCCGAACACCGGGGAGCTGTTTTTT; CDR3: CASSPNTGELFF
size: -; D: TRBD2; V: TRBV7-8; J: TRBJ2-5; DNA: TGTGCCAGCAGCTCACTAGCGGTCGGGGGAGAGACCCAGTACTTC; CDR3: CASSSLAVGGETQYF
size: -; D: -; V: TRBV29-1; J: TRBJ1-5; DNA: TGCAGCGTTCGGGTCGGAACCCAGCCCCAGCATTTT; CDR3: CSVRVGTQPQHF
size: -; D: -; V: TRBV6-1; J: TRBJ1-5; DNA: TGTGCCAGCAGGAGATATGATCAGCCCCAGCATTTT; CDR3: CASRRYDQPQHF
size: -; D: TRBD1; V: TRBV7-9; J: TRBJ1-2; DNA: TGTGCCAGCAGCTTATACGGGACAGCTAACTATGGCTACACCTTC; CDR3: CASSLYGTANYGYTF
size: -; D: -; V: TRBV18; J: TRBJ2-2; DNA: TGTGCCAGCTCACCACATGCGGCGCCCTCGGGCGGGGAGCTGTTTTTT; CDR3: CASSPHAAPSGGELFF
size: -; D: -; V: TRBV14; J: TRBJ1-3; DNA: TGTGCCAGCAGCCATTTGAAGGGAAACGACAAAATGTGCACCATATATTTT; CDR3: CASSHLKGNDKMCTIYF
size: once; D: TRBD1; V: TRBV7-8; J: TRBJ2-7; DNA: TGTGCCAGCAGCCCGGACAGGGGCTACGAGCAGTACTTC; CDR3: CASSPDRGYEQYF
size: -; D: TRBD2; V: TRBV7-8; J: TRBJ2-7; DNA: TGTGCCAGCAGCCCCCGGGGACTAGCGAGCGAGCAGTACTTC; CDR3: CASSPRGLASEQYF
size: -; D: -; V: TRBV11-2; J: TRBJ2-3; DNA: TGTGCCAGCAGCTTAGCGGACGAGGGAGATACGCAGTATTTT; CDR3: CASSLADEGDTQYF
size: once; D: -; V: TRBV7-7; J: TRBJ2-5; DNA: TGTGCTAGCAGCCGGGACCCACGGTCGACCCAGTACTTC; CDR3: CASSRDPRSTQYF
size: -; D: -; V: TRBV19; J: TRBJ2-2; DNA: TGTGCCAGTAGTTTACGTCCCGGGGAGCTGTTTTTT; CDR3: CASSLRPGELFF
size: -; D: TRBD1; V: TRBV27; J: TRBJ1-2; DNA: TGTGCCAGCAGTCCAATGGGACAGGGTCCAAGAGGCTACACCTTC; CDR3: CASSPMGQGPRGYTF
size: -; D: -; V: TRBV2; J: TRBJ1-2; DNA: TGTGCCAGCAGTGAAGACAGGGCCGGCTACACCTTC; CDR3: CASSEDRAGYTF
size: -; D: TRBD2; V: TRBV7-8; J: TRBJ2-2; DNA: TGTGCCAGCAGCTTACTAGGACTAGCGAGCTTCGTCGGGGAGCTGTTTTTT; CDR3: CASSLLGLASFVGELFF